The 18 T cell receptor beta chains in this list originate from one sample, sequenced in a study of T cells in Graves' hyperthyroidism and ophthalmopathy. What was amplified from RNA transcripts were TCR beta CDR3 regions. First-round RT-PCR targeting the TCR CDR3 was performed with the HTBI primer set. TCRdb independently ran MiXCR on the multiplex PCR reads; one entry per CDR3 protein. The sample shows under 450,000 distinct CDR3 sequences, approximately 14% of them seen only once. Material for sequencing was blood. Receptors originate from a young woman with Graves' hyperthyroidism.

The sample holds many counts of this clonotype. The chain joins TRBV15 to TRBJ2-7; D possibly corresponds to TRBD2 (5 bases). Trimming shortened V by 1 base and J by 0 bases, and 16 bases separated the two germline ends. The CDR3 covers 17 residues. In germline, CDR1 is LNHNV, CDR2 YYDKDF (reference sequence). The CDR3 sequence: CATSRVLGDTYSYEQYF. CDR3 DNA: TGTGCCACCAGCAGAGTTTTGGGAGACACTTACTCCTACGAGCAGTACTTC.

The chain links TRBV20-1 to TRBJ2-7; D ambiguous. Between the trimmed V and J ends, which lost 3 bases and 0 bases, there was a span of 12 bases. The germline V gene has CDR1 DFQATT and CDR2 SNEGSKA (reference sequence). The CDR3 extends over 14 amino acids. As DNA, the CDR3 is TGCAGTGCTAGCGACCCCAGGAGCTCCTACGAGCAGTACTTC. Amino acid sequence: CSASDPRSSYEQYF.

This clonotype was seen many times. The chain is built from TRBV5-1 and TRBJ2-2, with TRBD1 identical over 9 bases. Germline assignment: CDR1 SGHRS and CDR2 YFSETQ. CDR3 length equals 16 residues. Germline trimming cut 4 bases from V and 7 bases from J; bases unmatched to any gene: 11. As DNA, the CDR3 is TGCGCCAGCAGCCAAACCGGGACAGGGTATATCGGGGAGCTGTTTTTT. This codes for CASSQTGTGYIGELFF.

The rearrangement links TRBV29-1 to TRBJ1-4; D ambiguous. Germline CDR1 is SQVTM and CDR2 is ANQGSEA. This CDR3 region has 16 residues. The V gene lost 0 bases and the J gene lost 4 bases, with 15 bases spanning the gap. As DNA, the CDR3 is TGCAGCGTTGAAGATCAGGATCTCAGTAGTAATGAAAAACTGTTTTTT. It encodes CSVEDQDLSSNEKLFF.

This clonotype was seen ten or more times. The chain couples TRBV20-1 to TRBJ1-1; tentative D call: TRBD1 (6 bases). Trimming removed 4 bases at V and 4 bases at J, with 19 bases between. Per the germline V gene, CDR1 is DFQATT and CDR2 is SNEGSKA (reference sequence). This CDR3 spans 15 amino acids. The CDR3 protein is CSAMDRTPWGTEAFF. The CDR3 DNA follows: TGCAGTGCTATGGACAGAACCCCCTGGGGCACTGAAGCTTTCTTT.

CDR3 in DNA: TGTGCCAGCAGCCCCCGCGGCGGCGCCTACGAGCAGTACTTC. Residues: CASSPRGGAYEQYF. V gene TRBV7-9 combines with J gene TRBJ2-7; D gene uncertain. CDR3 size: 14 residues. Germline V gene data show CDR1 as SEHNR and CDR2 as FQNEAQ (reference sequence). V lost 5 bases to trimming and J lost 2 bases, with 13 bases between them. Looking up the rest from reference TRBV7-9 and TRBJ2-7 gives the full variable domain: DTGVSQNPRHKITKRGQNVTFRCDPISEHNRLYWYRQTLGQGPEFLTYFQNEAQLEKSRLLSDRFSAERPKGSFSTLEIQRTEQGDSAMYLCASSPRGGAYEQYFGPGTRLTVT.

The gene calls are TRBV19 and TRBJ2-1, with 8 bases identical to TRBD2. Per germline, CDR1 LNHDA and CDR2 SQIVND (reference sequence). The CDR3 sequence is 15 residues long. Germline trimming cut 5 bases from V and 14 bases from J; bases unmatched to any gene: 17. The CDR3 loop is CASSLEPGVIAGKFF. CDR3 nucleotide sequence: TGTGCCAGTAGTCTCGAACCGGGAGTCATAGCGGGAAAGTTCTTC.

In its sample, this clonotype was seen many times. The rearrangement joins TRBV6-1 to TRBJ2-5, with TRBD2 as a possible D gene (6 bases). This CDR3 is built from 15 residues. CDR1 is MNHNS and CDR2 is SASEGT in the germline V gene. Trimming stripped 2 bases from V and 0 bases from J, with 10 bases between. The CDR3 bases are TGTGCCAGCAGTGAACTCGGGGGAGACCAAGAGACCCAGTACTTC. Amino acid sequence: CASSELGGDQETQYF.

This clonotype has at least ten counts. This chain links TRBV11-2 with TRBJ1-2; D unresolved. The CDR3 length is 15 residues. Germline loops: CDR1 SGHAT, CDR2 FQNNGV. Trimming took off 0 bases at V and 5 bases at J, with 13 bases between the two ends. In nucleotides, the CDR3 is TGTGCCAGCAGCTTAGATCAACTTACACCATATGGCTACACCTTC. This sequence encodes CASSLDQLTPYGYTF.

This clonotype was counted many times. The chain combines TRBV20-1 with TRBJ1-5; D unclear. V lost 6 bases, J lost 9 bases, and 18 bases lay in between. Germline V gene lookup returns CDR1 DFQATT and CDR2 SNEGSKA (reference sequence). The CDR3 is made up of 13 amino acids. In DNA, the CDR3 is TGCAGTGCCTCCGACACTTATTGGGGGCCCCAGCATTTT. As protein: CSASDTYWGPQHF.

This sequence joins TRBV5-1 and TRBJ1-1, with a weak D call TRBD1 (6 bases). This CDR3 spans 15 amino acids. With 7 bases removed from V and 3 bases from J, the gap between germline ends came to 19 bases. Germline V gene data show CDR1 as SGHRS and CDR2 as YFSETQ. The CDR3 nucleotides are TGCGCCAGCTCCATAAAAGGGGGGGCGGACACTGAAGCTTTCTTT. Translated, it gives CASSIKGGADTEAFF.

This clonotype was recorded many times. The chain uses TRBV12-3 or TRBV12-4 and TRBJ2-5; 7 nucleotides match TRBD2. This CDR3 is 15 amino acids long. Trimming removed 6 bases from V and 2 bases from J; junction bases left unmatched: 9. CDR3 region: CASRSQRGFQETQYF. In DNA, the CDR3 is TGTGCCAGCAGGTCCCAGCGGGGCTTTCAAGAGACCCAGTACTTC.

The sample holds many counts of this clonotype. The CDR3 is CASSLGRTSYGYTF. Written as DNA, the CDR3 is TGTGCCAGCAGCTTAGGGCGGACTAGCTATGGCTACACCTTC. The genes are TRBV11-2 and TRBJ1-2; D is unresolved. The CDR3 is 14 amino acids. Trimming took 1 base from V and 4 from J, leaving 10 bases between them. CDR1 is SGHAT, CDR2 FQNNGV, per germline. Full variable domain (remainder filled in from reference TRBV11-2 and TRBJ1-2): EAGVAQSPRYKIIEKRQSVAFWCNPISGHATLYWYQQILGQGPKLLIQFQNNGVVDDSQLPKDRFSAERLKGVDSTLKIQPAKLEDSAVYLCASSLGRTSYGYTFGSGTRLTVV.

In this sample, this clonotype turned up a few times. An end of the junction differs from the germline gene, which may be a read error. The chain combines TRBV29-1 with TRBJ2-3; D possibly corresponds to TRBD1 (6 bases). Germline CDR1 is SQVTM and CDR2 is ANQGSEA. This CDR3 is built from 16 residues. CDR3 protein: CSVEDLPQGMPDTQYF. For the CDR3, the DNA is TGCAGCGTTGAAGATCTTCCGCAGGGGATGCCAGATACACAGTATTTT.

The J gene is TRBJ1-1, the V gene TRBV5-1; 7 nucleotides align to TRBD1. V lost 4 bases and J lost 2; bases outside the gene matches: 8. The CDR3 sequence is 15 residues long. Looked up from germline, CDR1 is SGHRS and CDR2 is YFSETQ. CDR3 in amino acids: CASSKLRQGNTEAFF. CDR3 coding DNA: TGCGCCAGCAGCAAATTGCGACAGGGAAACACTGAAGCTTTCTTT.

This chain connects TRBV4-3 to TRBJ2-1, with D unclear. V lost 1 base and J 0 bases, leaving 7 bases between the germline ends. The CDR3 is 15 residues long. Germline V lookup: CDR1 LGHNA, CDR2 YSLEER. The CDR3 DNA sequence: TGCGCCAGCAGCCAAGTCCTAGTCTCCTACAATGAGCAGTTCTTC. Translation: CASSQVLVSYNEQFF.

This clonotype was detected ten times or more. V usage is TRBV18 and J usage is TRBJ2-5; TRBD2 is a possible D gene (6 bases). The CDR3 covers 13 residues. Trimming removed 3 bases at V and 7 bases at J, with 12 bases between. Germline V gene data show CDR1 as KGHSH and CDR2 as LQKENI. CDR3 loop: CASSPGGAGTQYF. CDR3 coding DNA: TGTGCCAGCTCACCTGGCGGGGCTGGGACCCAGTACTTC.

CDR3 sequence: CASGTGYGNQPQHF. The CDR3 DNA reads as TGTGCCAGCGGGACAGGGTACGGCAATCAGCCCCAGCATTTT. V usage is TRBV13 and J usage is TRBJ1-5; TRBD1 agrees at 9 bases. The J segment lost 2 bases and the V segment lost 8 bases, leaving 4 bases of the junction unmatched. This CDR3 spans 14 amino acids. Germline values: CDR1 PRHDT, CDR2 FYEKMQ (reference sequence).